The source of this T cell receptor (beta chain) is a study of blood T cells in healthy people across ages. The wider study: Capturing about one barcoded beta molecule per two T cells was achieved by template switching.

After removal of 0 bases from V and 11 bases from J, the junction contained 29 bases not matched to a gene. Germline CDR1 SGHDT, CDR2 YYEEEE. The CDR3 loop spans 21 amino acids. Alongside a J-beta primer mix, a sample-barcoded 5' primer served in a second PCR lasting roughly 6 to 11 cycles. Using its own MiXCR run on the 5' RACE reads, TCRdb lists one record per CDR3 protein. This sample has around 650,000 distinct CDR3 sequences, with about 43% found just once. The study, taken as a whole, reports: Naive T cell percentage and TCR beta diversity correlated strongly. Diversity was higher, and naive CD4+ cells more numerous, in long-lived donors than in aged donors.

On this clonotype itself: The antigen is unknown.

The receptor was isolated from a man at least 80 years old in good health. The chain combines TRBV5-6 with TRBJ2-5, with TRBD2 matching over 9 bases. Sequencing was done on a sample of blood. This chain's CDR3 is CASSLESRYSGRPSESNEQYF. The CDR3 nucleotides are TGTGCCAGCAGCTTGGAATCGAGATATAGCGGGAGACCTAGCGAGAGCAATGAGCAGTACTTC.